These T cell receptor beta chains were read from a single sample in a study of cytomegalovirus exposure and HLA in healthy donors. The method was immunoSEQ multiplex PCR; TCRdb's version includes in-frame clones alone and lacks a portion of them. The sample shows more than 150,000 clones, 81% of them seen only once. The sequenced sample consisted of PBMCs. The receptors were sampled from a man in his fifties or sixties in good health and CMV-seronegative. Each CDR3 is given with its conserved first and last residue. The D gene is left open where the match is weak. The size entry is marked missing in some rows and otherwise reads once, few, many or a size class.

v_call	cdr3_length	j_call	clone_size	d_call	cdr3_nt	cdr3_aa
TRBV29-1	14	TRBJ2-4	NA	NA	TGCAGCGTTGAAGTGGCGGGGTCCAAAAACATTCAGTACTTC	CSVEVAGSKNIQYF
TRBV7-9	16	TRBJ2-1	NA	TRBD1	TGTGCCAGCACCCTTTGGGGAGGACAGGGGCGGAATGAGCAGTTCTTC	CASTLWGGQGRNEQFF
TRBV7-8	16	TRBJ1-6	NA	TRBD1	TGTGCCAGCAGCTTGCCCGGGACAGGGCTCGTTTCACCCCTCCACTTT	CASSLPGTGLVSPLHF
TRBV10-1	16	TRBJ1-2	NA	NA	TGCGCCAGCAGTGATAAAACCGGAGGGACTTTCTATGGCTACACCTTC	CASSDKTGGTFYGYTF
TRBV5-1	14	TRBJ2-5	NA	NA	TGCGCCAGCAGCTTGAGCGGACAGCAAGAGACCCAGTACTTC	CASSLSGQQETQYF
TRBV5-1	16	TRBJ2-2	once	NA	TGCGCCAGCAGCCTTGTCGGTGGGTCGGGGAACGGGGAGCTGTTTTTT	CASSLVGGSGNGELFF
TRBV15	15	TRBJ1-3	NA	NA	TGTGCCACCAGCTTAGGCGGGACCGGAGGAAACACCATATATTTT	CATSLGGTGGNTIYF
TRBV4-1	15	TRBJ2-1	NA	TRBD2	TGCGCCAGCAGCCAACTAGCGGGGGCCTTAAATGAGCAGTTCTTC	CASSQLAGALNEQFF
TRBV11-2	16	TRBJ2-2	NA	NA	TGTGCCAGCAGCCGGGTGTCGGGGTCGCCCACCGGGGAGCTGTTTTTT	CASSRVSGSPTGELFF
TRBV10-3	15	TRBJ2-5	NA	NA	TGCGCCATCAGTACGGGACTGTCCCCCGCAGAGACCCAGTACTTC	CAISTGLSPAETQYF
TRBV11-3	16	TRBJ2-1	NA	TRBD1	TGTGCCAGCAGCCCCGACCGGGACAGGGGGAAGGGCGAGCAGTTCTTC	CASSPDRDRGKGEQFF
TRBV5-5	14	TRBJ1-4	NA	NA	TGTGCCAGCACCGAACGACAGGATAATGAAAAACTGTTTTTT	CASTERQDNEKLFF
TRBV19	14	TRBJ2-6	few	NA	TGTGCCAGTAGTATTCAGGGGATGGCCAACGTCCTGACTTTC	CASSIQGMANVLTF
TRBV18	14	TRBJ2-5	once	TRBD1	TGTGCCAGCTCACCGAGGACAGGGGGGGAGACCCAGTACTTC	CASSPRTGGETQYF
TRBV11-2	14	TRBJ1-4	NA	NA	TGTGCCAGCAGCCTAGGGACTTCAAATGAAAAACTGTTTTTT	CASSLGTSNEKLFF
TRBV7-2	16	TRBJ1-3	NA	NA	TGTGCCAGCAGCTTAGGCCTTGCCCTCTCTAGAAACACCATATATTTT	CASSLGLALSRNTIYF
TRBV7-9	13	TRBJ2-7	NA	NA	TGTGCCAGCAGCTTGGGGGCCTCCTACGAGCAGTACTTC	CASSLGASYEQYF
TRBV6-5	15	TRBJ2-2	NA	NA	TGTGCCAGCAGCTCAAGGAATACAGGCCTCGGGGAGCTGTTTTTT	CASSSRNTGLGELFF
TRBV7-8	15	TRBJ1-5	NA	TRBD1	TGTGCCAGCAGCTTAAACAGGGGGCCCAATCAGCCCCAGCATTTT	CASSLNRGPNQPQHF
TRBV10-3	14	TRBJ1-2	few	NA	TGTGCCATCAGTGAGGCCGGCGGATCCTATGGCTACACCTTC	CAISEAGGSYGYTF
TRBV9	17	TRBJ2-5	NA	NA	TGTGCCAGCAGCGTAGCCCTCGGACGGGGTAGCCAAGAGACCCAGTACTTC	CASSVALGRGSQETQYF
TRBV2	12	TRBJ2-3	NA	NA	TGTGCCAGCAGTGAGGCCACAGATACGCAGTATTTT	CASSEATDTQYF
TRBV25-1	14	TRBJ2-2	NA	NA	TGTGCCAGCAGTACAGGGTTATACACCGGGGAGCTGTTTTTT	CASSTGLYTGELFF
TRBV4-3	14	TRBJ2-7	NA	TRBD1	TGCGCCAGCAGCCAAAACACAGGGGTACACGAGCAGTACTTC	CASSQNTGVHEQYF
TRBV2	15	TRBJ1-6	NA	TRBD1	TGTGCCAGCAGATCAGGGGGACAGGGGGCGTCACCCCTCCACTTT	CASRSGGQGASPLHF
TRBV5-1	15	TRBJ1-2	NA	NA	TGCGCCAGCAGCTTGGGCACCAACCCGGGCTATGGCTACACCTTC	CASSLGTNPGYGYTF
TRBV14	20	TRBJ2-1	NA	TRBD1	TGTGCCAGCAGCCAAGATCGGGGGACAGGGCTCTCCGTAGATTACAATGAGCAGTTCTTC	CASSQDRGTGLSVDYNEQFF
TRBV11-2	14	TRBJ1-2	NA	NA	TGTGCCAGCAGCTCGCTCGACAGGCCATATGGCTACACCTTC	CASSSLDRPYGYTF
TRBV2	16	TRBJ1-3	NA	NA	TGTGCCAGCAGTGATCGGGCTAGGGGGTCTGGAAACACCATATATTTT	CASSDRARGSGNTIYF
TRBV25-1	13	TRBJ1-2	few	NA	TGTGCCAGCAGTGACAGGGCCTTCTATGGCTACACCTTC	CASSDRAFYGYTF
TRBV18	13	TRBJ1-1	NA	TRBD1	TGTGCCAGCTCACCAGGAACAGACAGGGGAACTTTCTTT	CASSPGTDRGTFF
TRBV15	14	TRBJ2-5	NA	NA	TGTGCCACAGAGCAGAAGCGAAGGCGAGAGACCCAGTACTTC	CATEQKRRRETQYF
TRBV20-1	11	TRBJ1-2	NA	NA	TGCAGTGCTAGAGCCGGTAATGGCTACACCTTC	CSARAGNGYTF
TRBV15	13	TRBJ2-4	NA	NA	TGTGCCACCAGCAGAGATACCAAAAACATTCAGTACTTC	CATSRDTKNIQYF
TRBV14	16	TRBJ2-7	NA	TRBD1	TGTGCCAGCAGCCAAGACACGGACAGGGGGATCTACGAGCAGTACTTC	CASSQDTDRGIYEQYF
TRBV5-4	13	TRBJ2-7	NA	NA	TGCGCCAGCAGTACTAGCCGGGGCTACGAGCAGTACTTC	CASSTSRGYEQYF
TRBV7-9	14	TRBJ1-6	once	NA	TGTGCCAGCAGCTCGGCGGTGAATAATTCACCCCTCCACTTT	CASSSAVNNSPLHF
TRBV7-2	15	TRBJ2-7	once	NA	TGTGCCAGCAGCCCAGGTTTGGGCAGGGCCTACGAGCAGTACTTC	CASSPGLGRAYEQYF
TRBV4-3	13	TRBJ2-7	NA	NA	TGCGCCAGCAGCCAAGACCGTCTTTACGAGCAGTACTTC	CASSQDRLYEQYF
TRBV7-2	13	TRBJ1-2	NA	NA	TGTGCCAGCAGCTTACGGGGAGGCTATGGCTACACCTTC	CASSLRGGYGYTF
TRBV29-1	14	TRBJ1-2	NA	TRBD1	TGCAGCGTTCGCCCAATCGACAGGGCGAATGGCTACACCTTC	CSVRPIDRANGYTF
TRBV11-2	15	TRBJ2-5	few	TRBD2	TGTGCCAGCAGCGCCGGACTAGCGGGGGGGCAGACCCAGTACTTC	CASSAGLAGGQTQYF
TRBV7-2	14	TRBJ2-7	NA	TRBD1	TGTGCCAGCAGCTTTGGGGGACAGTCCTACGAGCAGTACTTC	CASSFGGQSYEQYF
TRBV7-3	17	TRBJ2-2	NA	TRBD2	TGTGCCAGCAGCCTAGATCGACTAGCTGGGAACACCGGGGAGCTGTTTTTT	CASSLDRLAGNTGELFF
TRBV18	15	TRBJ1-2	NA	NA	TGTGCCAGCTCACCAGGACAGAGCAGTCTATGGAGCTACACCTTC	CASSPGQSSLWSYTF
TRBV12-5	16	TRBJ2-1	NA	NA	TGTGCTAGTGGTTTGGACCATGGAGGGTCCTACAATGAGCAGTTCTTC	CASGLDHGGSYNEQFF
TRBV4-3	14	TRBJ1-1	NA	NA	TGCGCCAGCAGGCAGGGGAATCCGGACACTGAAGCTTTCTTT	CASRQGNPDTEAFF
TRBV9	14	TRBJ2-1	NA	NA	TGTGCCAGCAGCGCCCTTGAGGGGAGGAATGAGCAGTTCTTC	CASSALEGRNEQFF
TRBV11-2	13	TRBJ1-2	NA	TRBD1	TGTGCCAGCAGCGTTGGACAGGGTTATGGCTACACCTTC	CASSVGQGYGYTF
TRBV4-1	16	TRBJ2-7	NA	TRBD1	TGCGCCAGCAGCCAAAGCCGAGACAGGGATAGGTACGAGCAGTACTTC	CASSQSRDRDRYEQYF
TRBV14	18	TRBJ2-7	NA	NA	TGTGCCAGCAGCCAAGAAGAAGGAGGACTGGGATGGCGGTACGAGCAGTACTTC	CASSQEEGGLGWRYEQYF
TRBV7-2	13	TRBJ1-5	NA	NA	TGTGCCACCAATCAGGGGTTAAATCAGCCCCAGCATTTT	CATNQGLNQPQHF
TRBV29-1	13	TRBJ1-3	NA	NA	TGCAGCGGACGTAGGACAGTCGGAAACACCATATATTTT	CSGRRTVGNTIYF